This T cell receptor (beta chain) was identified in a study of T cell responses to AZD1222 COVID-19 vaccine. In the study overall: Doses given second, at about 4 or about 12 weeks, were pooled. Study outcomes and limitations: Distributed over spike, vaccine-associated CD4 TCRs predominated at 160-218 and 743-854.

Regarding this clone: Its cognate antigen is unknown.

The V gene end was trimmed by 5 bases and the J gene end by 0 bases; junction bases not matched to a gene: 3. Germline V gives CDR1 MNHEY, CDR2 SMNVEV (reference sequence). The CDR3 is made up of 14 amino acids. Clones were read by immunoSEQ multiplex PCR, and TCRdb kept only the in-frame ones, dropping some. The sample shows some 140,000 clones, about 87% of them seen only once. Sequenced material: peripheral blood, taken on day 0 of AZD1222 vaccination. This TCR derives from an adult in good health. The V and J genes are TRBV27 and TRBJ1-2, with 7 bases that match TRBD1. The CDR3 reads CASSGTAPNYGYTF. The CDR3, as DNA: TGTGCCAGCAGTGGGACAGCTCCTAACTATGGCTACACCTTC.